The 9 T cell receptor beta chains below come from one sample, sequenced in a study of CD8+ T cells in alopecia areata. Extraction and reverse transcription of RNA yielded cDNA as the sequencing template. Using immunoSEQ multiplex PCR, the repertoire was profiled, and TCRdb retains in-frame clones only, with some absent. The sample records around 150,000 clones, roughly 50% being singletons. The sample comprised CD4+ T cells sorted from blood. The receptors were gathered from a human donor in good health.

The rearrangement links TRBV28 to TRBJ2-5; possibly TRBD2 for D (6 bases). Germline CDR1 and CDR2: MDHEN and SYDVKM. The ends were cut back, 7 bases at V and 6 bases at J, with 12 bases in the middle. This CDR3 is built from 12 residues. CDR3 nucleotide sequence: TGTGCCAGCACCCCGGGAGTCCAGACCCAGTACTTC. It yields the protein CASTPGVQTQYF. The complete variable domain, with remaining parts taken from reference TRBV28 and TRBJ2-5, reads DVKVTQSSRYLVKRTGEKVFLECVQDMDHENMFWYRQDPGLGLRLIYFSYDVKMKEKGDIPEGYSVSREKKERFSLILESASTNQTSMYLCASTPGVQTQYFGPGTRLLVL.

This clone was observed once. The gene calls are TRBV6-5 and TRBJ1-1; D is unresolved. CDR3 length equals 15 residues. V was pared by 2 bases and J by 5 bases, with 15 bases between. The V gene's germline CDR1 is MNHEY and CDR2 SVGAGI. DNA of the CDR3: TGTGCCAGCAGTTACGGACCTCCTAGGAGGACTGAAGCTTTCTTT. It yields the protein CASSYGPPRRTEAFF.

Here the CDR3 DNA reads TGTGCCAGCAGCCCCAGTAGGGACACATATGGCTACACCTTC. It codes for CASSPSRDTYGYTF. V is TRBV7-2 and J is TRBJ1-2, with a weak D call TRBD1 (6 bases). This CDR3 is 14 amino acids long. Germline CDR1 and CDR2: SGHTA and FQGNSA. With 5 bases removed from V and 5 bases from J, the gap between germline ends came to 15 bases.

The V and J genes are TRBV11-1 and TRBJ2-3, with D tentatively TRBD1 (5 bases). V lost 5 bases and J lost 3, with 15 bases in between. CDR1 is SGHAT, CDR2 FQDESV, per germline (reference sequence). This CDR3 region has 15 residues. CDR3 in amino acids: CASSKDTHGTDTQYF. DNA of the CDR3: TGTGCCAGCAGCAAGGACACTCACGGGACAGATACGCAGTATTTT.

The rearrangement joins TRBV7-3 to TRBJ2-3; 11 nucleotides line up with TRBD2. The CDR3 length is 16 residues. CDR1 and CDR2 from the germline V gene are SGHTA and FQGTGA. The V and J ends lost 5 bases and 3 bases, in that order; junction bases with no gene match: 7. CDR3 sequence reads: CASSPGGLADTDTQYF. The CDR3 coding sequence is TGTGCCAGCAGCCCCGGGGGACTAGCGGATACAGATACGCAGTATTTT.

The CDR3 sequence is CASSEPGLSYEQYF. The CDR3 region has the DNA TGTGCCAGCAGTGAACCCGGACTATCCTACGAGCAGTACTTC. The chain is built from TRBV2 and TRBJ2-7; D is possibly TRBD2 (6 bases). V lost 2 bases to trimming and J lost 1 base, with 9 bases between them. The germline CDR1 and CDR2 sequences are SNHLY and FYNNEI. This CDR3 has 14 residues. The full variable domain, with the rest looked up from reference TRBV2 and TRBJ2-7, is EPEVTQTPSHQVTQMGQEVILRCVPISNHLYFYWYRQILGQKVEFLVSFYNNEISEKSEIFDDQFSVERPDGSNFTLKIRSTKLEDSAMYFCASSEPGLSYEQYFGPGTRLTVT.

This clone has a count of ten or more. The chain has TRBV7-9 and TRBJ2-7; a possible D gene is TRBD2 (6 bases). The V gene lost 8 bases and the J gene lost 9 bases, with 14 bases spanning the gap. This CDR3 has 11 residues. CDR1 and CDR2 from the germline V gene are SEHNR and FQNEAQ (reference sequence). The CDR3 protein is CASGSGGGQYF. CDR3 DNA sequence: TGTGCCAGCGGGTCCGGGGGTGGGCAGTACTTC.

The chain has TRBV27 and TRBJ2-2; D assignment may be TRBD1 or TRBD2 (6 bases each). This CDR3 spans 17 amino acids. Trimming cost V 6 bases and J 6 bases, with 23 bases left between them. The germline gives CDR1 MNHEY, CDR2 SMNVEV (reference sequence). The CDR3 is CASRNRGWERGAGELFF. The CDR3 DNA reads as TGTGCCAGCAGGAATCGAGGCTGGGAGAGGGGGGCCGGGGAGCTGTTTTTT.

V usage is TRBV19 and J usage is TRBJ1-1; D remains unclear. CDR1 is LNHDA, CDR2 SQIVND, per germline (reference sequence). Trimming removed 5 bases from V and 1 base from J, with 8 bases in between. CDR3 length equals 13 residues. CDR3 in amino acids: CASSYTQNTEAFF. The CDR3 bases are TGTGCCAGTAGTTACACGCAGAACACTGAAGCTTTCTTT.